The 23 T cell receptor beta chains in this list originate from one sample, sequenced in a study of patients and donors after allogeneic stem cell transplantation. Via MiXCR, TCRdb re-called the RT-PCR reads, giving one row per CDR3 protein. The sample has about 230,000 distinct CDR3 sequences, roughly 13% seen once; the top ten hold around a tenth. Material for sequencing was blood, either unsorted or a sorted T cell fraction (not recorded which). These receptors were collected from a human donor who was either an allogeneic HSCT recipient or a stem cell or donor lymphocyte infusion donor (not recorded which). It is not recorded whose cells these are; they may come from a transplant donor.

This clonotype appeared a few times. The rearrangement links TRBV27 to TRBJ2-7, with unresolved D. Per germline, CDR1 MNHEY and CDR2 SMNVEV (reference sequence). Trimming removed 4 bases from V and 1 base from J, with 11 bases in between. The CDR3 spans 14 residues. DNA of the CDR3: TGTGCCAGCAGTTATAAGACCCATTCCTACGAGCAGTACTTC. Protein product: CASSYKTHSYEQYF.

This clonotype was counted only a few times. The chain uses TRBV7-2 and TRBJ2-2; D may be TRBD1 (9 bases). The length of the CDR3 is 17 residues. In germline, CDR1 is SGHTA, CDR2 FQGNSA. The V and J ends lost 1 base and 4 bases respectively, with 16 bases between them. The CDR3 bases are TGTGCCAGCAGCTTAGTAGCGGGGACAGGGAGCACCGGGGAGCTGTTTTTT. Translated, it gives CASSLVAGTGSTGELFF.

This clonotype occurred many times. The V gene is TRBV9, the J gene TRBJ1-1, with D hard to call. The CDR3 consists of 14 residues. Trimming left V 0 bases short and J 1 base short, with 7 bases between. The V gene's germline CDR1 is SGDLS and CDR2 YYNGEE. The CDR3 DNA follows: TGTGCCAGCAGCGTAGAAGGGCCGAACACTGAAGCTTTCTTT. Protein sequence: CASSVEGPNTEAFF.

The rearrangement links TRBV9 to TRBJ1-2; the D is unclear. Germline CDR1 is SGDLS and CDR2 is YYNGEE. This CDR3 is built from 15 residues. Trimming removed 0 bases from V and 4 bases from J, with 13 bases in between. Here the CDR3 reads CASSVGLGELYGYTF. In nucleotides, the CDR3 is TGTGCCAGCAGCGTAGGGTTGGGAGAACTCTATGGCTACACCTTC.

The CDR3 nucleotides read TGTGCCAGCAGTCGGGACAGGGGGTTGGACTACACCTTC. It encodes CASSRDRGLDYTF. The J gene is TRBJ1-2, the V gene TRBV12-3 or TRBV12-4; the match to TRBD1 covers 11 bases. Germline trimming cut 5 bases from V and 10 bases from J; bases unmatched to any gene: 6. The CDR3 contains 13 residues.

This rearrangement joins TRBV7-2 to TRBJ2-7; possibly TRBD2 for D (6 bases). V was trimmed by 4 bases and J by 5 bases, leaving 15 bases between them. The CDR3 sequence is 14 residues long. Germline lookup yields CDR1 SGHTA and CDR2 FQGNSA. CDR3 sequence reads: CASSYRRALDEQYF. CDR3 coding DNA: TGTGCCAGCAGCTACCGGAGGGCTCTGGACGAGCAGTACTTC.

This chain uses TRBV5-1 with TRBJ1-2, with 8 positions matching TRBD1. Germline V lookup: CDR1 SGHRS, CDR2 YFSETQ. The CDR3 totals 15 residues. The V gene end was trimmed by 4 bases and the J gene end by 3 bases; junction bases not matched to a gene: 8. Written as DNA, the CDR3 is TGCGCCAGCAGCCGAACAGGGGGGTGGGACTATGGCTACACCTTC. It is translated as CASSRTGGWDYGYTF.

V gene TRBV20-1 combines with J gene TRBJ2-5; D ambiguous. Trimming shortened V by 4 bases and J by 0 bases, and 6 bases separated the two germline ends. CDR1 and CDR2 from the germline V gene are DFQATT and SNEGSKA (reference sequence). This CDR3 comprises 12 residues. CDR3 protein: CSAMPYQETQYF. For the CDR3, the DNA is TGCAGTGCTATGCCGTACCAAGAGACCCAGTACTTC.

This chain uses TRBV5-8 with TRBJ1-1; D might be TRBD1 (6 bases). The CDR3 is made up of 16 amino acids. Germline V lookup: CDR1 SGHTS, CDR2 YDEGEE. Trimming took 3 bases from V and 1 from J, leaving 16 bases between them. For the CDR3, the DNA is TGTGCCAGCAGCTGGGGGGCCGGGACACCGAACACTGAAGCTTTCTTT. As protein: CASSWGAGTPNTEAFF.

Many counts were recorded for this clonotype. This sequence joins TRBV29-1 and TRBJ1-6; 10 bases match TRBD1. V lost 6 bases and J lost 10; bases outside the gene matches: 12. The CDR3 length is 15 residues. Germline values: CDR1 SQVTM, CDR2 ANQGSEA. CDR3 in DNA: TGCAGCGTAGGGATACGGGGGACAGGGGAATCACCCCTCCACTTT. This translates into CSVGIRGTGESPLHF.

The rearrangement links TRBV18 to TRBJ2-4; D not certain. Trimming stripped 0 bases from V and 2 bases from J, with 8 bases between. CDR1 is KGHSH, CDR2 LQKENI, per germline. The CDR3 extends over 15 amino acids. CDR3 DNA: TGTGCCAGCTCACCACCAGGGTCCACCAAAAACATTCAGTACTTC. It codes for CASSPPGSTKNIQYF.

The sample holds a few counts of this clonotype. The gene calls are TRBV6-2 or TRBV6-3 and TRBJ2-2; D might be TRBD1 (5 bases). Per germline, CDR1 MNHEY and CDR2 SVGEGT. This CDR3 has 15 amino acids. V was shortened by 6 bases and J by 4 bases, with 15 bases between the two germline ends. The CDR3 sequence: CASSVTRVATGELFF. CDR3 DNA sequence: TGTGCCAGCAGCGTAACCAGGGTAGCCACCGGGGAGCTGTTTTTT.

This chain joins TRBV10-3 and TRBJ1-6, with TRBD1 identical over 7 bases. Per germline, CDR1 ENHRY and CDR2 SYGVKD. This CDR3 has 14 residues. With V trimmed by 5 bases and J by 7 bases, 5 bases remained unmatched. CDR3 loop: CAISSGTDNSPLHF. CDR3 nucleotides: TGTGCCATCAGTTCGGGGACAGACAATTCACCCCTCCACTTT.

CDR3 coding DNA: TGTGCCAGCAGCCTATTTACAGGGGTGAACACTGAAGCTTTCTTT. Translating it yields CASSLFTGVNTEAFF. The chain joins TRBV7-2 to TRBJ1-1, with TRBD1 matching 7 bases. The CDR3 is 15 amino acids. Losses at the gene ends were 5 bases for V and 0 bases for J; bases not matched to a gene: 6. The germline V gene has CDR1 SGHTA and CDR2 FQGNSA. Filled out from reference TRBV7-2 and TRBJ1-1, the complete variable domain reads GAGVSQSPSNKVTEKGKDVELRCDPISGHTALYWYRQSLGQGLEFLIYFQGNSAPDKSGLPSDRFSAERTGGSVSTLTIQRTQQEDSAVYLCASSLFTGVNTEAFFGQGTRLTVV.

This clonotype was seen many times. V gene TRBV15 combines with J gene TRBJ2-1; D unresolved. Trimming took off 0 bases at V and 8 bases at J, with 8 bases between the two ends. The CDR3 totals 13 residues. CDR1 and CDR2 from the germline V gene are LNHNV and YYDKDF (reference sequence). The CDR3 sequence is CATSRDRKDEQFF. The DNA of the CDR3 is TGTGCCACCAGCAGAGATAGGAAGGATGAGCAGTTCTTC.

This clonotype has just a few counts. The chain is built from TRBV6-5 and TRBJ1-3; tentatively, D is TRBD1 (5 bases). Looked up from germline, CDR1 is MNHEY and CDR2 is SVGAGI. This CDR3 contains 16 residues. Trimming left V 0 bases short and J 0 bases short, with 9 bases between. The CDR3 region has the DNA TGTGCCAGCAGTTACTCTGGACACCCCTCTGGAAACACCATATATTTT. As protein: CASSYSGHPSGNTIYF.

This clonotype was recorded at least ten times. The V gene is TRBV5-1, the J gene TRBJ2-2; D gene uncertain. This CDR3 contains 14 residues. Germline CDR1 is SGHRS and CDR2 is YFSETQ. Trimming pared 2 bases from V and 2 bases from J, leaving 7 bases between. The CDR3 protein is CASSFDPNTGELFF. The CDR3 coding sequence is TGCGCCAGCAGCTTTGACCCTAACACCGGGGAGCTGTTTTTT.

This clonotype was seen ten or more times. This rearrangement joins TRBV7-2 to TRBJ2-3, with 10 bases identical to TRBD2. J gave up 6 bases and V 5 bases, and 8 bases lay outside the gene matches. Per germline, CDR1 SGHTA and CDR2 FQGNSA. The CDR3 runs 15 residues. CDR3 amino acids: CASSPAGGIRDTQYF. CDR3 nucleotide sequence: TGTGCCAGCAGCCCAGCGGGGGGGATAAGGGATACGCAGTATTTT.

This clonotype was found a few times. J is TRBJ1-5 and V is TRBV2, with TRBD1 identical over 9 bases. The germline V gene encodes CDR1 SNHLY and CDR2 FYNNEI. The CDR3 has 16 amino acids. The ends lost 4 bases at V and 4 bases at J; junction bases unmatched: 8. The CDR3: CASSATTGGGNQPQHF. The CDR3 DNA follows: TGTGCCAGCAGTGCTACGACAGGGGGGGGGAATCAGCCCCAGCATTTT. Using reference TRBV2 and TRBJ1-5 for the parts outside the CDR3, the full variable domain is EPEVTQTPSHQVTQMGQEVILRCVPISNHLYFYWYRQILGQKVEFLVSFYNNEISEKSEIFDDQFSVERPDGSNFTLKIRSTKLEDSAMYFCASSATTGGGNQPQHFGDGTRLSIL.

This chain joins TRBV20-1 and TRBJ1-4; perhaps TRBD1 as D (5 bases). Germline V gene data show CDR1 as DFQATT and CDR2 as SNEGSKA (reference sequence). CDR3 length: 13 amino acids. V lost 3 bases, J lost 8 bases, and 13 bases lay in between. CDR3 loop: CSARPGWGEKLFF. The CDR3 nucleotides are TGCAGTGCTAGGCCGGGCTGGGGGGAAAAACTGTTTTTT.

The gene calls are TRBV6-1 and TRBJ1-5, with D unresolved. The CDR3 length is 15 residues. Between the trimmed V and J ends, which lost 0 bases and 0 bases, there was a span of 6 bases. CDR1 and CDR2 from the germline V gene are MNHNS and SASEGT. CDR3 amino acids: CASSEASGSNQPQHF. CDR3 bases: TGTGCCAGCAGTGAAGCGTCGGGTAGCAATCAGCCCCAGCATTTT.

The chain employs TRBV6-2 or TRBV6-3 and TRBJ1-5; D gene ambiguous. Trimming pared 2 bases from V and 2 bases from J, leaving 4 bases between. The CDR3 loop spans 13 amino acids. Germline V gene lookup returns CDR1 MNHEY and CDR2 SVGEGT. This CDR3 is CASSYVGNQPQHF. DNA of the CDR3: TGTGCCAGCAGTTACGTCGGCAATCAGCCCCAGCATTTT.

This clonotype was seen only a few times. The chain links TRBV30 to TRBJ2-5, with TRBD1 as a possible D gene (6 bases). This CDR3 has 12 amino acids. Looked up from germline, CDR1 is GTSNPN and CDR2 is SVGIG (reference sequence). Between the trimmed V and J ends, which lost 0 bases and 7 bases, there was a span of 9 bases. The CDR3 loop reads CAWSVQGGTQYF. DNA for the CDR3: TGTGCCTGGAGTGTACAGGGTGGGACCCAGTACTTC. Together with reference TRBV30 and TRBJ2-5, the CDR3 gives the full variable domain: SQTIHQWPATLVQPVGSPLSLECTVEGTSNPNLYWYRQAAGRGLQLLFYSVGIGQISSEVPQNLSASRPQDRQFILSSKKLLLSDSGFYLCAWSVQGGTQYFGPGTRLLVL.